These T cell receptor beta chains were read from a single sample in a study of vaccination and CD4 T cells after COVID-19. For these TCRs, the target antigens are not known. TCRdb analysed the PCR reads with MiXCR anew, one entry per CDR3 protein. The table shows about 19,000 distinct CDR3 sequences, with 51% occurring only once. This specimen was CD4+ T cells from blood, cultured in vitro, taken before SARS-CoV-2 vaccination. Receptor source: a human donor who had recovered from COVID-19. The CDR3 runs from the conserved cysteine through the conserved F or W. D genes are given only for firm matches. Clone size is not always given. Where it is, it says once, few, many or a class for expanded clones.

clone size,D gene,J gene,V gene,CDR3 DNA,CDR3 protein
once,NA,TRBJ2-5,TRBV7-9,TGTGCCAGCAGCCACTCCTTGATACACGGGACCCAGTACTTC,CASSHSLIHGTQYF
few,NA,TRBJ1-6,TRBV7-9,TGTGCCAGCAGCTTATGGTACCACCCGGAGGTGGATTCACCCCTCCACTTT,CASSLWYHPEVDSPLHF
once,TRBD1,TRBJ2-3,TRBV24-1,TGTGCCACCTGGGACAGGCGCACAGATACGCAGTATTTT,CATWDRRTDTQYF
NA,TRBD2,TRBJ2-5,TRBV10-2,TGCGCCAGCAGAGGACTAGCGGGAGGATTATTAGAGACCCAGTACTTC,CASRGLAGGLLETQYF
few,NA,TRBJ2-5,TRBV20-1,TGCAGTGCTAGAGATTCGGGACACCGCGAGACCCAGTACTTC,CSARDSGHRETQYF
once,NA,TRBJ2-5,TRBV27,TGTGCCAGCGGTGAGGATAGTGAAGAGACCCAGTACTTC,CASGEDSEETQYF
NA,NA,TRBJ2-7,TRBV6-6,TGTGCCAGCAGCCGCCGAGACACAGACTACGAGCAGTACTTC,CASSRRDTDYEQYF
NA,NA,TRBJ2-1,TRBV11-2,TGTGCCAGCAGCACCCCGGGGGCTTGGAATGAGCAGTTCTTC,CASSTPGAWNEQFF
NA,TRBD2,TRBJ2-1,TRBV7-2,TGTGCCAGCAGGAGAACGGCTAGCGGGAGCTATGAGCAGTTCTTC,CASRRTASGSYEQFF
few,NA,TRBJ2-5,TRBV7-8,TGTGCCAGCAGCCAGTTGGGGGGCCAGTACTTC,CASSQLGGQYF
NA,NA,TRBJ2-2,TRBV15,TGTGCCACCTCCTGGGCAGGGCGAACCGGGGAGCTGTTTTTT,CATSWAGRTGELFF
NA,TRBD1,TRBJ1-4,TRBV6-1,TGTGCCAGCAGTGAGGGGACCGGGACAGGGCGTGAAAAACTGTTTTTT,CASSEGTGTGREKLFF
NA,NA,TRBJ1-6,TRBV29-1,TGCAGCGTAAAGACAAGTAATTCACCCCTCCACTTT,CSVKTSNSPLHF
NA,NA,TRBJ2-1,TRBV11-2,TGTGCCAGCAGCTCTTGGTTCGTTCAGAACAATGAGCAGTTCTTC,CASSSWFVQNNEQFF
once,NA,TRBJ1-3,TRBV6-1,TGTGCCAGTCTACAAGGGCCGGGACATGCCATATATTTT,CASLQGPGHAIYF
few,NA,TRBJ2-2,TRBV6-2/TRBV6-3,TGTGCCAGCAGCCACGGGACTGTTAGGGAGCTGTTTTTT,CASSHGTVRELFF
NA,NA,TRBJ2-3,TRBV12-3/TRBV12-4,TGTGCCAGCAGTACAGGGTTGGGCACAGATACGCAGTATTTT,CASSTGLGTDTQYF
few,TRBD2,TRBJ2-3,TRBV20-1,TGCAGTGCCTTCACAGGGGGACTAGCGGGAGCAAACACAGATACGCAGTATTTT,CSAFTGGLAGANTDTQYF
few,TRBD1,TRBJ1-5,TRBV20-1,TGCAGTGCTAGTGGTTCAGGACAGGGACATTGGAGCCAGCCCCAGCATTTT,CSASGSGQGHWSQPQHF
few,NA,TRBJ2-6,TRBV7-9,TGTGCCAGCAGCTTGGGACAAATAAACTCTGGGGCCAACGTCCTGACTTTC,CASSLGQINSGANVLTF
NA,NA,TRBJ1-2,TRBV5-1,TGCGCCAGCAGCTTGGGCCAGGATGGCTACACCTTC,CASSLGQDGYTF
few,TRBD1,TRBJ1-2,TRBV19,TGTGCCAGTAGTATCGAGACAGGGAACTATGGCTACACCTTC,CASSIETGNYGYTF
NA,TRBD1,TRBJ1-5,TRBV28,TGTGCCAGCAGTTCCGGGACAGGGGTGATCTATCAGCCCCAGCATTTT,CASSSGTGVIYQPQHF
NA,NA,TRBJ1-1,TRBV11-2,TGTGCCAGCAGCTTAGTAAATTTGGGTACTGAAGCTTTCTTT,CASSLVNLGTEAFF
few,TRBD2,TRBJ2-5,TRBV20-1,TGCAGTGCTAGATCACGGACTAGCGGGGGGGCAGAGACCCAGTACTTC,CSARSRTSGGAETQYF
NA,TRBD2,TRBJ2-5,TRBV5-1,TGCGCCAGCAGCTTAAGGACTAGCGGGAGGGAGACCCAGTACTTC,CASSLRTSGRETQYF
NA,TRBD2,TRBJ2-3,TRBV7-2,TGTGCCAGCATCACTACCGGGACTAGGACAGATACGCAGTATTTT,CASITTGTRTDTQYF
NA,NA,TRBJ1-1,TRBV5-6,TGTGCCAGCAGCCGACAGGACTACGGGAACACTGAAGCTTTCTTT,CASSRQDYGNTEAFF
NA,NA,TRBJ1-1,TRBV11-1,TGTGCCAGCAGCCCCGACCTGAACACTGAAGCTTTCTTT,CASSPDLNTEAFF
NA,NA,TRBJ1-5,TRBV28,TGTGCCAGCAGTTTCCCAGGGTTAATCAATCAGCCCCAGCATTTT,CASSFPGLINQPQHF
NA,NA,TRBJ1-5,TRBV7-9,TGTGCCAGCAGCTTAGTTGGGGGCTCCGGCAATCAGCCCCAGCATTTT,CASSLVGGSGNQPQHF
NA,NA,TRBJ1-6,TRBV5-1,TGCGCCAGCAGTCAGGGAATCAGATCACCCCTCCACTTT,CASSQGIRSPLHF
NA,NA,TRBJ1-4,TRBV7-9,TGTGCCAGCAGCTACCAGCGGTCAACTAATGAAAAACTGTTTTTT,CASSYQRSTNEKLFF
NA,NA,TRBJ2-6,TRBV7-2,TGTGCCAGCAGCTTAGGGTACGGGGCCAACGTCCTGACTTTC,CASSLGYGANVLTF
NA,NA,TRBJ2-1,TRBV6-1,TGTGCCAGCAGTCGAACAGGATTGAATGAGCAGTTCTTC,CASSRTGLNEQFF
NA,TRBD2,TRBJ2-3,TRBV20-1,TGCAGTGCTAGAAAACAACTAGCGGGAGTAGCAGATACGCAGTATTTT,CSARKQLAGVADTQYF
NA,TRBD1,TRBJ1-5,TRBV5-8,TGTGCCAGCAGCCATGGACAGGGCAGCAATCAGCCCCAGCATTTT,CASSHGQGSNQPQHF
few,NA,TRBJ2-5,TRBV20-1,TGCAGTGCTAGAGTGGGTGGCGAGACCCAGTACTTC,CSARVGGETQYF
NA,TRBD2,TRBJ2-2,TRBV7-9,TGTGCCAGCAGCGTCCTAGCGGGAGGTAACGGGGAGCTGTTTTTT,CASSVLAGGNGELFF
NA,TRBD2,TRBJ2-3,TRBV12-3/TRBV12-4,TGTGCCAGCAGTTTATTCCTAGCGGGAGGGCAAGATACGCAGTATTTT,CASSLFLAGGQDTQYF
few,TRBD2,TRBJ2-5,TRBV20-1,TGCAGTGCTCGGTGGTCGACTAGCGGGAGTCAGGAGACCCAGTACTTC,CSARWSTSGSQETQYF